Below, one T cell receptor beta chain is given with its context. Assay: immunoSEQ multiplex PCR; the TCRdb copy retains only in-frame clones and omits some. The sample includes some 43,000 clones, 90% to 95% of them seen just once. The junction had 15 bases not matched to a gene; V was cut back by 1 base and J by 9 bases. The CDR3 consists of 17 residues. Germline CDR1 reads PRHDT; CDR2 reads FYEKMQ (reference sequence). The data were obtained in a study of T cell changes during pregnancy in multiple sclerosis. This chain connects TRBV13 to TRBJ2-1; 7 nucleotides agree with TRBD2. Specimen: CD8+ T cells from peripheral blood mononuclear cells, collected in the third trimester of pregnancy. The TCR comes from a female donor with multiple sclerosis, enrolled in a pregnancy study. As DNA, the CDR3 is TGTGCCAGCAGCTTAGCCCTCGGGACTAACGAATATATTGAGCAGTTCTTC. Its translation: CASSLALGTNEYIEQFF.